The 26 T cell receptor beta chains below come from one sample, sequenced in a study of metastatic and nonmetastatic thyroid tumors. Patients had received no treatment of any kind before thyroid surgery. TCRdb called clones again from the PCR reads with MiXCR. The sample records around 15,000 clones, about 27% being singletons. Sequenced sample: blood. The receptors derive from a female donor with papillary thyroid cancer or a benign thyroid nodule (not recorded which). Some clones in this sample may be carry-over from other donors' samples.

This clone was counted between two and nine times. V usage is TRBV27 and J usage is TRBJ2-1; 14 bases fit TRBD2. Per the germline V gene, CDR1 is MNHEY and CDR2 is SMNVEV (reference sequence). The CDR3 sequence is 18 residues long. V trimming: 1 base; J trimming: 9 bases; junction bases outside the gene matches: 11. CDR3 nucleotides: TGTGCCAGCAGTTTATTCGGGACTAGCGGGAGTGTAAGGGGTGAGCAGTTCTTC. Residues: CASSLFGTSGSVRGEQFF.

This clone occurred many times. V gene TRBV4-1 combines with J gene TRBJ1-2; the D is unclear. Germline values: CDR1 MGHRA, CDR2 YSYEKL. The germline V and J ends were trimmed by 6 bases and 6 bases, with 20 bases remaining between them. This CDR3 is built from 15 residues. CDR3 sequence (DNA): TGCGCCAGCAGTCCCCCCGGGCTTGGAAGGGATGGCTACACCTTC. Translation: CASSPPGLGRDGYTF.

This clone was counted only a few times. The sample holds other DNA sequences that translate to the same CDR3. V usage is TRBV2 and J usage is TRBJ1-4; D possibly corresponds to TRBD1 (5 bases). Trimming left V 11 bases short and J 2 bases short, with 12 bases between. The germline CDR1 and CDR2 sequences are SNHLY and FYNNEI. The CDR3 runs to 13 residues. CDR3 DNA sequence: TGTGCCGGAGGGACGGCGACTAATGAAAAACTGTTTTTT. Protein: CAGGTATNEKLFF.

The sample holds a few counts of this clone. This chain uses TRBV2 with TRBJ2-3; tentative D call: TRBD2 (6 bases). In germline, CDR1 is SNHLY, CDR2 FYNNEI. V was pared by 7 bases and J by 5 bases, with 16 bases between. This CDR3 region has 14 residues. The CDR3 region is CASNSGGRRDTQYF. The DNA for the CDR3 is TGTGCCAGCAATAGCGGTGGCCGGCGAGATACGCAGTATTTT.

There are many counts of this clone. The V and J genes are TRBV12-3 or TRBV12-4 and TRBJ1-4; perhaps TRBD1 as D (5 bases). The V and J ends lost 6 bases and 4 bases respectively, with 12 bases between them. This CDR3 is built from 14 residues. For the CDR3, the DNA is TGTGCCAGCAGACCGGGACGGTTTAATGAAAAACTGTTTTTT. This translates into CASRPGRFNEKLFF.

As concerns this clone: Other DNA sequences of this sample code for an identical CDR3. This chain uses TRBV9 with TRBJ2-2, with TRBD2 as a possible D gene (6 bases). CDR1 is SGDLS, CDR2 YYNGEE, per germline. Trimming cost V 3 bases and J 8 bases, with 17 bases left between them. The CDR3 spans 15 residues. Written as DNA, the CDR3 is TGTGCCAGCAGCGACGGAGGGCCGAGCACAGGGGAGCTGTTTTTT. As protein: CASSDGGPSTGELFF.

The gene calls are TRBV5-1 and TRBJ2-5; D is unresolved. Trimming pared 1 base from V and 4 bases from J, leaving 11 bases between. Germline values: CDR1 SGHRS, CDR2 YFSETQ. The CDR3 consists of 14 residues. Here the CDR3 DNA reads TGCGCCAGCAGCTTGAGCCATCACAGAGAGACCCAGTACTTC. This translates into CASSLSHHRETQYF.

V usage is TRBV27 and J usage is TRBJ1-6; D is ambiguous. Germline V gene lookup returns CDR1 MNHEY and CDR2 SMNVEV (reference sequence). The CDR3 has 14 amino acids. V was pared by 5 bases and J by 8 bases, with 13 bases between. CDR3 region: CASSPGGSHSPLHF. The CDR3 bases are TGTGCCAGCAGTCCGGGAGGGTCGCATTCACCCCTCCACTTT.

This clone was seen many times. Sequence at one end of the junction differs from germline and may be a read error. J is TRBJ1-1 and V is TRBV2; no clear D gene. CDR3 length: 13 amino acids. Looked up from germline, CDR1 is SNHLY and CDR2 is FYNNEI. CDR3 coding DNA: TGTGCCAGCAGTGAACAGCTGGCAGATGAAACTTTCTTT. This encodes CASSEQLADETFF.

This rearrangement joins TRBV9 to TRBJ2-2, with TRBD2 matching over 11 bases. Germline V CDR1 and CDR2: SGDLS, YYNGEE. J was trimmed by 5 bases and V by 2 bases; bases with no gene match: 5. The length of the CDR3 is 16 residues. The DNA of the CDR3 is TGTGCCAGCAGCGTTAGCGGGGGGGCCGATACCGGGGAGCTGTTTTTT. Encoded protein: CASSVSGGADTGELFF.

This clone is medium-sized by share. CDR3 loop: CASSLPGLRNNEQFF. The CDR3 DNA reads TGTGCCAGCTCACTCCCGGGACTGAGAAACAATGAGCAGTTCTTC. This chain connects TRBV18 to TRBJ2-1; TRBD2 is a possible D gene (6 bases). In germline, CDR1 is KGHSH, CDR2 LQKENI. The CDR3 runs 15 residues. Trimming pared 4 bases from V and 5 bases from J, leaving 15 bases between.

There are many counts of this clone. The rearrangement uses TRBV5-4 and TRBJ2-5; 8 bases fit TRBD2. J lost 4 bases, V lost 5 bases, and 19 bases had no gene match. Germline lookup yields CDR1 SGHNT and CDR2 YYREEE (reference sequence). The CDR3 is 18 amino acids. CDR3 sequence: CASSQIVRSGTSTETQYF. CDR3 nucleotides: TGTGCCAGCAGTCAAATAGTAAGATCCGGGACTAGTACAGAGACCCAGTACTTC.

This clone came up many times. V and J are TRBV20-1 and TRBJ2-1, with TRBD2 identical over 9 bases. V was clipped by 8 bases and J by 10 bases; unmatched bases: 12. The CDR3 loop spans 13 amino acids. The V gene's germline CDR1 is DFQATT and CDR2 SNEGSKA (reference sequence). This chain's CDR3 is CSTILAGYGEQFF. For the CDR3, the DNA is TGCAGTACAATCCTAGCGGGATACGGCGAGCAGTTCTTC.

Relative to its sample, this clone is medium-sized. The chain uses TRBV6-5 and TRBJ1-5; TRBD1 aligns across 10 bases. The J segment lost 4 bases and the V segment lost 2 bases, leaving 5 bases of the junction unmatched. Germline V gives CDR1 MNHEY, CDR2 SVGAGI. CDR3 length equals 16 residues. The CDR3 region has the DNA TGTGCCAGCAGTTACCGACAGGGGGCACCAAATCAGCCCCAGCATTTT. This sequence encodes CASSYRQGAPNQPQHF.

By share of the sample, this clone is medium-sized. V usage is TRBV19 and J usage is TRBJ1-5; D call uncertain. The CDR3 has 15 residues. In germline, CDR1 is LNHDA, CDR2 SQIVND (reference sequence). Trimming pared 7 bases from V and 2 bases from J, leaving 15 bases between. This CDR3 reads CASTTMGLGNQPQHF. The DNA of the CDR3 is TGTGCCAGTACCACCATGGGGTTGGGCAATCAGCCCCAGCATTTT. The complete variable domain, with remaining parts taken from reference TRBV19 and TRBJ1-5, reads DGGITQSPKYLFRKEGQNVTLSCEQNLNHDAMYWYRQDPGQGLRLIYYSQIVNDFQKGDIAEGYSVSREKKESFPLTVTSAQKNPTAFYLCASTTMGLGNQPQHFGDGTRLSIL.

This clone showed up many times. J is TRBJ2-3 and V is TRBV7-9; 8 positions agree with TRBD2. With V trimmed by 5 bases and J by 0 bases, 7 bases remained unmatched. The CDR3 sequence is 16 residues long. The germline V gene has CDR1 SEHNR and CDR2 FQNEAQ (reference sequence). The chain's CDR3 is CASSPSLADSTDTQYF. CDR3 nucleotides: TGTGCCAGCAGCCCCTCACTAGCGGATAGCACAGATACGCAGTATTTT.

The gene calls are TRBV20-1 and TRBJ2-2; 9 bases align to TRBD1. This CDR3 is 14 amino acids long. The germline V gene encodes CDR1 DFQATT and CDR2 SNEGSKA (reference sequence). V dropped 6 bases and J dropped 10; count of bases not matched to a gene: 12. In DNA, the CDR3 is TGCAGTGCAAGGACAGGGGTGGACGCCGTGGAGCTGTTTTTT. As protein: CSARTGVDAVELFF.

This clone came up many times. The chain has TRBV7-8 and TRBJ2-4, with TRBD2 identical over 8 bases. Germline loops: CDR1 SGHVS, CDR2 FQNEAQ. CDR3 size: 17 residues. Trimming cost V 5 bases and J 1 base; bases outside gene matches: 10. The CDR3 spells CASSPHSGAGAKNIQYF. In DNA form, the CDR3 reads TGTGCCAGCAGCCCCCATAGCGGGGCAGGGGCCAAAAACATTCAGTACTTC.

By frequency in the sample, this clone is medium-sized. CDR3 in DNA: TGTGCCAGCAGTTGGCCCGGGACAGGGACCTACAATGAGCAGTTCTTC. This encodes CASSWPGTGTYNEQFF. The J gene is TRBJ2-1, the V gene TRBV6-5, with 9 positions matching TRBD1. Per the germline V gene, CDR1 is MNHEY and CDR2 is SVGAGI. J lost 2 bases, V lost 4 bases, and 6 bases had no gene match. The CDR3 is made up of 16 amino acids.

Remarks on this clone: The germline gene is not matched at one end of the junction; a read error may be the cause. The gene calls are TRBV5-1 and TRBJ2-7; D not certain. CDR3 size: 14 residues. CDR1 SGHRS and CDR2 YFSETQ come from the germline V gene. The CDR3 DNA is TGCGCCAGCAGCTTGCTGGTACGACCCGTCGAGCATTACTTC. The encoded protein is CASSLLVRPVEHYF.

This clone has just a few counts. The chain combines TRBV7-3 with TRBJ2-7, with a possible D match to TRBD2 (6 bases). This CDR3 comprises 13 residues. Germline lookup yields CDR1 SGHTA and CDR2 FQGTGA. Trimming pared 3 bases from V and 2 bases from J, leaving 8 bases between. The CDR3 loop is CASSFPGAYEQYF. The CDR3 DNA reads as TGTGCCAGCAGCTTTCCGGGAGCCTACGAGCAGTACTTC. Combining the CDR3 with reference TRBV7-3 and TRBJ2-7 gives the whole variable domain GAGVSQTPSNKVTEKGKYVELRCDPISGHTALYWYRQSLGQGPEFLIYFQGTGAADDSGLPNDRFFAVRPEGSVSTLKIQRTERGDSAVYLCASSFPGAYEQYFGPGTRLTVT.

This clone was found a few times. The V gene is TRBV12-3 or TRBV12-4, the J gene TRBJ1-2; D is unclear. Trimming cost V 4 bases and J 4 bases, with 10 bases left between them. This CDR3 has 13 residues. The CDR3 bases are TGTGCCAGCAGTTCCCGGGCCCTCTATGGCTACACCTTC. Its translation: CASSSRALYGYTF.

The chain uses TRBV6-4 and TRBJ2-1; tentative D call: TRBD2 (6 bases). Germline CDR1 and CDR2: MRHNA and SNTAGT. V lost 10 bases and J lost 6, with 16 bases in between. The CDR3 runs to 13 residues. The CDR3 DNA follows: TGTGCCAACAGCTCACTAGCAATCAATGAGCAGTTCTTC. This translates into CANSSLAINEQFF.

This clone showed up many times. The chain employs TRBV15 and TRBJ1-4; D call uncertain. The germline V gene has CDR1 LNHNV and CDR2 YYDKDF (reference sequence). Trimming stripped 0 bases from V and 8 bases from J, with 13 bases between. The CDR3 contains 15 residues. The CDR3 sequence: CATSRDASKGEKLFF. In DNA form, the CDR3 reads TGTGCCACCAGCAGAGATGCGTCGAAGGGCGAAAAACTGTTTTTT.

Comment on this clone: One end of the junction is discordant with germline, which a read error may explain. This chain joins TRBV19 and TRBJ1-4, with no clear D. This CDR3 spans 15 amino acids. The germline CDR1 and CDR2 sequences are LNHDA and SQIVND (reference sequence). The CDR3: CTSSLVPGSNEKLFF. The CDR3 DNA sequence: TGTACCAGTAGTCTAGTTCCGGGGTCAAATGAAAAACTGTTTTTT.

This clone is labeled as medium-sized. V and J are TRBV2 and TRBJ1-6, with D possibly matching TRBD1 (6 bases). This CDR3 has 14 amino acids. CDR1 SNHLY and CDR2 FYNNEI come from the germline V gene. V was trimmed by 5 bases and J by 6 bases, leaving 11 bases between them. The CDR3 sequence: CASSSGARNSPLHF. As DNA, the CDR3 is TGTGCCAGCAGTTCAGGGGCCCGTAATTCACCCCTCCACTTT. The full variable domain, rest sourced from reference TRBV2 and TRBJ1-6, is EPEVTQTPSHQVTQMGQEVILRCVPISNHLYFYWYRQILGQKVEFLVSFYNNEISEKSEIFDDQFSVERPDGSNFTLKIRSTKLEDSAMYFCASSSGARNSPLHFGNGTRLTVT.